This entry features one T cell receptor beta chain sequence. Germline V CDR1 and CDR2: KGHSH, LQKENI. The V and J ends lost 3 bases and 5 bases, in that order; junction bases with no gene match: 2. The CDR3 runs 14 residues. This sample stems from a study of cytotoxic CD8 clonotypes in ibrutinib-treated CLL. TCRdb's table, derived via immunoSEQ multiplex PCR, lists solely in-frame clones and lacks some. The sample lists about 300,000 clones; approximately 67% were seen once. Sequenced material: PBMCs, taken after 36 months of ibrutinib treatment. V usage is TRBV18 and J usage is TRBJ2-2; 8 bases map to TRBD1. The clonotype comes from a human donor with chronic lymphocytic leukemia. The CDR3 sequence is CASSPWTGTGELFF. The CDR3 bases are TGTGCCAGCTCACCTTGGACAGGGACCGGGGAGCTGTTTTTT.